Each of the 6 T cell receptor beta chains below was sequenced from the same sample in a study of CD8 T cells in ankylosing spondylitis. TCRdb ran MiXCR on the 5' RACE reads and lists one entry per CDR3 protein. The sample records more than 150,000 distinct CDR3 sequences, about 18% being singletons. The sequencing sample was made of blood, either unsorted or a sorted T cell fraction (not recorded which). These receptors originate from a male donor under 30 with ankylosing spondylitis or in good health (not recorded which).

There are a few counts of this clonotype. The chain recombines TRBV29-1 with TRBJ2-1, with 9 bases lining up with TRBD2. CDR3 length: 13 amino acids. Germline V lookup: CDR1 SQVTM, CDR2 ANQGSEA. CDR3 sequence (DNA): TGCAGGGTTTCGCGGGAGGGCCGCTATGAGCAGTTCTTC. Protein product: CRVSREGRYEQFF.

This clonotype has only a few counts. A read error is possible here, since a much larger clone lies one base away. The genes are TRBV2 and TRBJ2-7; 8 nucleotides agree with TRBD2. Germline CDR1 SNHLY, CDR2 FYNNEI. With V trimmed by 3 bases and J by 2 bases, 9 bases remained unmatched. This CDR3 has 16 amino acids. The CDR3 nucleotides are TGTGCCAGCAGTGATGGCACTAGCGGAGGCACCTACGAGCAGTACTTC. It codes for CASSDGTSGGTYEQYF.

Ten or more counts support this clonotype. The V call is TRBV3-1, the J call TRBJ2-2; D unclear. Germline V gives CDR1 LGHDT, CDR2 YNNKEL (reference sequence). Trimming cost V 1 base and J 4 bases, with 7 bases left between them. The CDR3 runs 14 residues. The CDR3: CASSQGLTTGELFF. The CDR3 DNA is TGTGCCAGCAGCCAAGGGCTAACCACCGGGGAGCTGTTTTTT.

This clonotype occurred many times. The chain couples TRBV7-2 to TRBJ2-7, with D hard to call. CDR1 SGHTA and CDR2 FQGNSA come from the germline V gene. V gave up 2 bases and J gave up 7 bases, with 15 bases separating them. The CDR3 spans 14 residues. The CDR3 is CASSLSSWPQEQYF. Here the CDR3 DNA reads TGTGCCAGCAGCTTATCCTCGTGGCCGCAGGAGCAGTACTTC.

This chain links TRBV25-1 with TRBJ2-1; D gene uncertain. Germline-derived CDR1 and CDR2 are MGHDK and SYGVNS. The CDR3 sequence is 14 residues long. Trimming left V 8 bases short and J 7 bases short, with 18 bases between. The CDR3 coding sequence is TGTGCCAGCGGACCTCCTGTAGACTGGAATGAGCAGTTCTTC. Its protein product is CASGPPVDWNEQFF. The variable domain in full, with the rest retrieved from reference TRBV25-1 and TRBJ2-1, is EADIYQTPRYLVIGTGKKITLECSQTMGHDKMYWYQQDPGMELHLIHYSYGVNSTEKGDLSSESTVSRIRTEHFPLTLESARPSHTSQYLCASGPPVDWNEQFFGPGTRLTVL.

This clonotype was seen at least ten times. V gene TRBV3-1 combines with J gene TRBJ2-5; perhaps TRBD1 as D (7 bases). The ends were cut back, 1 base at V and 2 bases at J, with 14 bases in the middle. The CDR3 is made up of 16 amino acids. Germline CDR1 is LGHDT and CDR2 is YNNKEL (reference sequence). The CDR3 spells CASSQGLRDRQETQYF. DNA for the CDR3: TGTGCCAGCAGCCAAGGCCTGCGGGACAGACAAGAGACCCAGTACTTC.